The sequence of this T cell receptor beta chain was determined in a study of blood T cell repertoires in COVID-19. Background on the study: Acute and convalescent COVID-19 specimens originated in the United States, Italy and Spain.

The CDR3 consists of 19 residues. The germline V gene has CDR1 MNHNY and CDR2 SVGAGI (reference sequence). The V gene end was trimmed by 5 bases and the J gene end by 1 base; junction bases not matched to a gene: 18. Authors' analysis steps: Amplification of reference gene primers was used by the study to estimate nucleated cell counts. The data were produced by immunoSEQ multiplex PCR, yet TCRdb's version contains in-frame clones alone and is incomplete. The DNA was the basis for D and trimming; V, J and clone size are from that table. The profile shows 150,000 to 200,000 clones, 70% to 80% of them singletons. Enrollment of patients from Seattle took place during active infection, with longitudinal follow-up.

Source material: peripheral blood. The V gene is TRBV6-6, the J gene TRBJ1-2; 8 bases map to TRBD1. This clonotype originated in a woman between 40 and 50 years old with COVID-19, enrolled during active disease. The chain's CDR3 is CASSPPKVGTGLFNYGYTF. The CDR3 DNA reads as TGTGCCAGCAGTCCGCCTAAGGTCGGGACAGGCCTCTTTAACTATGGCTACACCTTC.